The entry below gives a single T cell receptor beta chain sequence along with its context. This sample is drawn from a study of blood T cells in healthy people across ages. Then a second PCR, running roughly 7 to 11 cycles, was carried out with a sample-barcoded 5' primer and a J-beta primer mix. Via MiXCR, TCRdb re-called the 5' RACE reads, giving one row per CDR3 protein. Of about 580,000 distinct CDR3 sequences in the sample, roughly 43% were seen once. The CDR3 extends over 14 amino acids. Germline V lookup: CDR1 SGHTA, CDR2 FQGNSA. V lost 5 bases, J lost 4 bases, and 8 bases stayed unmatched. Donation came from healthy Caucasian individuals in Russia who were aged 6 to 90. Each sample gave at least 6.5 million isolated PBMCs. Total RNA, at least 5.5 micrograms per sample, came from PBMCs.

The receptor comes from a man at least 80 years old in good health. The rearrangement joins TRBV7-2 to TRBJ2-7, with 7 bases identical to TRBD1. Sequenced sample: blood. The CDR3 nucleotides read TGTGCCAGCAGCCACGACAGGGTCTCTTACGAGCAGTACTTC. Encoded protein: CASSHDRVSYEQYF.